This T cell receptor (beta chain) was captured by sequencing in a study of technical replicates of blood from a few donors. Germline V gene data show CDR1 as SGHRS and CDR2 as YFSETQ. CDR3 length equals 14 residues. Trimming cost V 1 base and J 9 bases, with 14 bases left between them. Clones were sequenced by immunoSEQ multiplex PCR, and TCRdb holds only the in-frame ones, with some missing. Of around 70,000 clones in the sample, about 92% were seen once. The V call is TRBV5-1, the J call TRBJ2-1; maybe TRBD2 (6 bases). Sample: T cells isolated from PBMCs. The TCR comes from a human donor in good health. The CDR3 loop is CASSLNGDLLEQFF. CDR3 DNA sequence: TGCGCCAGCAGCTTGAACGGGGACTTACTTGAGCAGTTCTTC.